This T cell receptor (beta chain) was obtained from a study of Graves' ophthalmopathy and Graves' hyperthyroidism. Germline V gives CDR1 MNHEY, CDR2 SVGEGT. The CDR3 loop spans 15 amino acids. V dropped 1 base and J dropped 5 bases, with 12 bases sitting between them. Amplification targeted the TCR beta CDR3 regions, with RNA transcripts as the source material. The first round was an RT-PCR with HTBI primers, and the second round was a multiplex PCR. In TCRdb, the multiplex PCR reads were re-called with MiXCR into one record per CDR3 protein. In the table there are about 400,000 distinct CDR3 sequences, 15% of which are singletons.

This TCR was recovered from a woman aged 18-29 years with stable Graves' hyperthyroidism. Sequencing used peripheral blood. This chain links TRBV6-2 or TRBV6-3 with TRBJ1-5; D is perhaps TRBD1 (6 bases). This CDR3 is CASSYYREGDQPQHF. The CDR3 nucleotides are TGTGCCAGCAGTTACTACAGGGAGGGGGATCAGCCCCAGCATTTT.